A selection of T cell receptor beta chains follows, all from one sample in a study of type 1 regulatory T cells. TCRdb reanalysed the reads using MiXCR and keeps one entry per CDR3 protein. The table has 80,000 to 100,000 distinct CDR3 sequences, around a third seen once. Specimen: CD4+ T cells, either the whole sample or a sorted fraction (not recorded which). The receptors derive from a human donor in good health. CDR3s include the opening cysteine and the closing phenylalanine or tryptophan. Each record gives: D gene, J gene, clone size, V gene, CDR3 protein, CDR3 DNA. A D gene is named only where the DNA matches it firmly. Clone sizes are given selectively: once, few, many, or a class where the clone is expanded.

- | TRBJ2-5 | - | TRBV6-2/TRBV6-3 | CASSYSGCGETQYF | TGTGCCAGCAGTTATTCAGGGTGCGGAGAGACCCAGTACTTC
TRBD1 | TRBJ1-1 | few | TRBV27 | CASSLSGTVTNTEAFF | TGTGCCAGCAGCCTCAGCGGGACAGTTACGAACACTGAAGCTTTCTTT
- | TRBJ1-1 | - | TRBV30 | CAWISQGNTEAFF | TGTGCCTGGATCTCCCAGGGGAACACTGAAGCTTTCTTT
TRBD2 | TRBJ2-1 | few | TRBV11-2 | CASSLGGLAGYEQFF | TGTGCCAGCAGCTTAGGGGGACTAGCGGGATACGAGCAGTTCTTC
- | TRBJ2-7 | - | TRBV5-5 | CASSLGTPSGLVDPYEQYF | TGTGCCAGCAGCTTGGGGACTCCCTCGGGACTCGTTGACCCCTACGAGCAGTACTTC
- | TRBJ2-5 | few | TRBV10-3 | CAIRGDGKVTQYF | TGTGCCATCAGGGGGGACGGGAAAGTGACCCAGTACTTC
- | TRBJ2-3 | - | TRBV3-1 | CASSQDGGASGSFTDTQYF | TGTGCCAGCAGCCAAGATGGGGGGGCTAGCGGAAGTTTCACAGATACGCAGTATTTT
TRBD2 | TRBJ2-5 | - | TRBV5-4 | CASSSPAGGPVKTQYF | TGTGCCAGCAGCTCCCCAGCGGGAGGGCCGGTAAAGACCCAGTACTTC
TRBD2 | TRBJ2-3 | - | TRBV6-1 | CASRRGGLAGTDTQYF | TGTGCCAGCAGGAGGGGAGGACTAGCGGGCACAGATACGCAGTATTTT
- | TRBJ2-1 | - | TRBV7-8 | CASSPLPGAIDEQFF | TGTGCCAGCAGCCCCTTACCGGGAGCTATCGATGAGCAGTTCTTC